A single sample gave rise to the 21 T cell receptor beta chains below, sequenced in a study of PD-L1 blockade in urothelial cancer. Sequenced by immunoSEQ multiplex PCR; TCRdb stores in-frame clones only, minus some. The sample holds about 52,000 clones; about three quarters are singletons and the top ten take less than 5%. Regarding time point: pretreatment peripheral blood. The source was PBMCs, collected around atezolizumab (anti-PD-L1) treatment. Receptor source: a man between 65 and 85 years old with urothelial cancer.

This sequence joins TRBV5-1 and TRBJ1-1; D possibly corresponds to TRBD1 (5 bases). Germline values: CDR1 SGHRS, CDR2 YFSETQ. Trimming took 0 bases from V and 3 from J, leaving 9 bases between them. The CDR3 has 14 amino acids. In nucleotides, the CDR3 is TGCGCCAGCAGCTTGGAAGGGGTTGACACTGAAGCTTTCTTT. Amino acid sequence: CASSLEGVDTEAFF.

CDR3 sequence: CASSLTGGKETQYF. The CDR3 bases are TGTGCCAGCAGCTTGACAGGGGGCAAGGAGACCCAGTACTTC. The rearrangement joins TRBV7-9 to TRBJ2-5; 10 bases are a match to TRBD1. This CDR3 has 14 amino acids. With 3 bases clipped from V and 5 bases from J, the junction kept 3 bases outside the gene matches. The V gene's germline CDR1 is SEHNR and CDR2 FQNEAQ (reference sequence).

This chain connects TRBV2 to TRBJ2-6; the D gene is possibly TRBD2 (5 bases). V gave up 6 bases and J gave up 0 bases, with 9 bases separating them. CDR3 length: 15 amino acids. Germline CDR1 and CDR2: SNHLY and FYNNEI. CDR3 DNA: TGTGCCAGCAGGGGAGAAAGCTCTGGGGCCAACGTCCTGACTTTC. Its translation: CASRGESSGANVLTF.

A remark on this clone: Other DNA variants within this sample encode the same CDR3. V and J are TRBV7-8 and TRBJ1-1; TRBD1 might be the D (5 bases). Germline lookup yields CDR1 SGHVS and CDR2 FQNEAQ. The CDR3 has 14 amino acids. V was pared by 1 base and J by 2 bases, with 8 bases between. The CDR3 region is CASSLVGGNTEAFF. DNA for the CDR3: TGTGCCAGCAGCTTAGTGGGGGGTAACACTGAAGCTTTCTTT.

The chain uses TRBV5-1 and TRBJ1-1; a weak D match, TRBD1 (6 bases). Per the germline V gene, CDR1 is SGHRS and CDR2 is YFSETQ. The CDR3 totals 15 residues. The V gene lost 4 bases and the J gene lost 1 base, with 14 bases spanning the gap. Here the CDR3 DNA reads TGCGCCAGCAGCGCCACAGGGAAGGCGAACACTGAAGCTTTCTTT. This encodes CASSATGKANTEAFF.

The chain is built from TRBV7-3 and TRBJ2-1; TRBD2 aligns across 13 bases. The V and J ends lost 0 bases and 2 bases, in that order; junction bases with no gene match: 4. This CDR3 has 18 residues. CDR1 is SGHTA and CDR2 is FQGTGA in the germline V gene. CDR3 in DNA: TGTGCCAGCAGCTTAACGGGGGGACTAGCGGGGACCTACAATGAGCAGTTCTTC. Its translation is CASSLTGGLAGTYNEQFF. Combining the CDR3 with reference TRBV7-3 and TRBJ2-1 gives the whole variable domain GAGVSQTPSNKVTEKGKYVELRCDPISGHTALYWYRQSLGQGPEFLIYFQGTGAADDSGLPNDRFFAVRPEGSVSTLKIQRTERGDSAVYLCASSLTGGLAGTYNEQFFGPGTRLTVL.

V is TRBV27 and J is TRBJ1-2, with 10 nucleotides matching TRBD1. The length of the CDR3 is 14 residues. The V segment lost 4 bases and the J segment 8 bases; nucleotides outside the gene matches: 7. Germline V lookup: CDR1 MNHEY, CDR2 SMNVEV (reference sequence). The CDR3: CASSYGQGVKGYTF. The CDR3 DNA reads as TGTGCCAGCAGTTACGGACAGGGGGTAAAGGGCTACACCTTC.

This sequence joins TRBV14 and TRBJ2-7; unclear D gene. The CDR3 is made up of 14 amino acids. Germline V gene data show CDR1 as SGHDN and CDR2 as FVKESK. The V gene lost 4 bases and the J gene lost 5 bases, with 15 bases spanning the gap. The CDR3 nucleotides read TGTGCCAGCAGCCGACATATTAGTATCCACGAGCAGTACTTC. Amino acid sequence: CASSRHISIHEQYF. Full variable domain (rest looked up from reference TRBV14 and TRBJ2-7): EAGVTQFPSHSVIEKGQTVTLRCDPISGHDNLYWYRRVMGKEIKFLLHFVKESKQDESGMPNNRFLAERTGGTYSTLKVQPAELEDSGVYFCASSRHISIHEQYFGPGTRLTVT.

V is TRBV7-3 and J is TRBJ1-6; D unresolved. Trimming removed 2 bases at V and 8 bases at J, with 7 bases between. Germline V lookup: CDR1 SGHTA, CDR2 FQGTGA. The CDR3 extends over 13 amino acids. CDR3 in amino acids: CASSLVYDSPLHF. CDR3 in DNA: TGTGCCAGCAGCTTAGTCTACGATTCACCCCTCCACTTT.

This chain uses TRBV21-1 with TRBJ1-1; TRBD1, as called in the table, went unchecked against the DNA. TRBV21-1 is a pseudogene locus. The CDR3 totals 9 residues. The CDR3 here is CASGQRTFF. The CDR3 DNA reads as TGTGCCAGCGGACAAAGAACTTTCTTT.

The rearrangement links TRBV2 to TRBJ2-3; 9 nucleotides align to TRBD2. V lost 5 bases and J lost 6; bases outside the gene matches: 9. From germline, CDR1 is SNHLY and CDR2 FYNNEI. The length of the CDR3 is 15 residues. CDR3 nucleotides: TGTGCCAGCAGTTTGATTAGCGGGAGTGCGGATACGCAGTATTTT. It is translated as CASSLISGSADTQYF.

The chain has TRBV2 and TRBJ1-4; D is possibly TRBD1 (5 bases). The CDR3 runs to 17 residues. Germline CDR1 and CDR2: SNHLY and FYNNEI. V gave up 6 bases and J gave up 0 bases, with 17 bases separating them. The CDR3 is CASSRQILPATNEKLFF. The CDR3 DNA sequence: TGTGCCAGCAGCCGACAGATCCTACCGGCAACTAATGAAAAACTGTTTTTT.

This clone was seen more than once but under ten times. The chain employs TRBV5-1 and TRBJ1-6, with a weak D call TRBD1 (6 bases). The CDR3 covers 17 residues. From germline, CDR1 is SGHRS and CDR2 YFSETQ. V was shortened by 4 bases and J by 5 bases, with 19 bases between the two germline ends. CDR3 region: CASSPGGAAWNNSPLHF. CDR3 bases: TGCGCCAGCAGCCCGGGGGGGGCGGCTTGGAATAATTCACCCCTCCACTTT. The full variable domain, rest sourced from reference TRBV5-1 and TRBJ1-6, is KAGVTQTPRYLIKTRGQQVTLSCSPISGHRSVSWYQQTPGQGLQFLFEYFSETQRNKGNFPGRFSGRQFSNSRSEMNVSTLELGDSALYLCASSPGGAAWNNSPLHFGNGTRLTVT.

The chain joins TRBV7-9 to TRBJ2-1, with 7 bases matching TRBD1. Trimming at V came to 5 bases and at J to 3 bases, leaving 13 bases not matched to a gene. CDR1 is SEHNR and CDR2 is FQNEAQ in the germline V gene (reference sequence). The CDR3 consists of 17 residues. The DNA of the CDR3 is TGTGCCAGCAGCCTCCCGCCGACAGGGTCCAACTACAATGAGCAGTTCTTC. As protein: CASSLPPTGSNYNEQFF.

This clone showed up just a few times. The chain links TRBV7-2 to TRBJ2-1, with 9 bases matching TRBD1. Germline V lookup: CDR1 SGHTA, CDR2 FQGNSA. The CDR3 runs to 15 residues. With V trimmed by 4 bases and J by 2 bases, 3 bases remained unmatched. The CDR3 nucleotides are TGTGCCAGCAGCTCACAGGGGGCGCCCTACAATGAGCAGTTCTTC. It is translated as CASSSQGAPYNEQFF.

This rearrangement joins TRBV19 to TRBJ2-7; 9 bases are shared with TRBD1. Per the germline V gene, CDR1 is LNHDA and CDR2 is SQIVND (reference sequence). Unmatched junction bases numbered 6, after V lost 3 bases and J lost 3 bases. The CDR3 is 15 residues long. The CDR3 DNA reads TGTGCCAGTAGTATTCTCGGGACAGGGAGCTACGAGCAGTACTTC. Its translation is CASSILGTGSYEQYF.

This clone has just a few counts. The chain recombines TRBV4-1 with TRBJ1-3; D gene unclear. This CDR3 has 14 amino acids. V was trimmed by 0 bases and J by 4 bases, leaving 7 bases between them. Per germline, CDR1 MGHRA and CDR2 YSYEKL. The CDR3 DNA is TGCGCCAGCAGCCAAGATACCAGAGGAAACACCATATATTTT. Translation: CASSQDTRGNTIYF.

The rearrangement links TRBV7-9 to TRBJ1-6; D unclear. Germline lookup yields CDR1 SEHNR and CDR2 FQNEAQ (reference sequence). CDR3 length: 17 residues. Trimming took off 7 bases at V and 0 bases at J, with 16 bases between the two ends. The CDR3 protein is CASNPAVGSSYNSPLHF. CDR3 bases: TGTGCCAGCAACCCCGCTGTGGGGAGCTCCTATAATTCACCCCTCCACTTT.

The chain combines TRBV15 with TRBJ2-3; D remains unclear. The CDR3 is 15 amino acids. CDR1 and CDR2 from the germline V gene are LNHNV and YYDKDF (reference sequence). The ends were cut back, 0 bases at V and 2 bases at J, with 9 bases in the middle. The chain's CDR3 is CATSRETQTTDTQYF. The CDR3 nucleotides read TGTGCCACCAGCAGAGAGACACAGACCACAGATACGCAGTATTTT.

The gene calls are TRBV13 and TRBJ2-3, with TRBD2 as a possible D gene (7 bases). Germline values: CDR1 PRHDT, CDR2 FYEKMQ (reference sequence). V was clipped by 3 bases and J by 4 bases, with 17 bases between them. The CDR3 totals 16 residues. The CDR3, as DNA: TGTGCCAGCAGCTTCCGGGGGGCTGGTTCTGCAGATACGCAGTATTTT. Amino acids: CASSFRGAGSADTQYF. Complete variable domain (other parts from reference TRBV13 and TRBJ2-3): AAGVIQSPRHLIKEKRETATLKCYPIPRHDTVYWYQQGPGQDPQFLISFYEKMQSDKGSIPDRFSAQQFSDYHSELNMSSLELGDSALYFCASSFRGAGSADTQYFGPGTRLTVL.

The CDR3 is CASSRQGEETQYF. In DNA, the CDR3 is TGTGCCAGTAGTCGACAGGGGGAAGAGACCCAGTACTTC. V gene TRBV19 combines with J gene TRBJ2-5; 9 bases map to TRBD1. CDR1 LNHDA and CDR2 SQIVND come from the germline V gene (reference sequence). CDR3 length: 13 amino acids. The junction had 1 base not matched to a gene; V was cut back by 5 bases and J by 3 bases.